This T cell receptor (beta chain) emerged from a study of shared clonotypes between healthy human individuals. Looking at the study overall: Samples came from two female and a few male donors aged 18 to 49.

This clone was observed at least ten times. Measured with immunoSEQ multiplex PCR; TCRdb has only the in-frame clones, and not every one. The sample includes under 150,000 clones, approximately 70% of them seen just once. The CDR3 is made up of 15 amino acids. Germline lookup yields CDR1 SEHNR and CDR2 FQNEAQ (reference sequence). V was pared by 2 bases and J by 5 bases, with 13 bases between. The V gene is TRBV7-9, the J gene TRBJ1-5; D ambiguous. Sequencing input: memory CD8+ T cells sorted from blood. Subset specified: CD45RO+ cells pooled with CCR7-negative TemRA cells. The receptor comes from a young woman in good health. CDR3 coding DNA: TGTGCCAGCAGCTTAACCACTGCGGGAGATCAGCCCCAGCATTTT. It encodes CASSLTTAGDQPQHF.